This TCR beta chain was captured in a study of molecular identifiers for immune sequencing clone quantification. This clonotype was counted at least ten times. Its antigen is still unknown. Findings of the study overall: Clone sizes that are highly expanded could be underestimated when identical TCR molecules share a barcode.

Germline loops: CDR1 SGHTA, CDR2 FQGNSA. The CDR3 length is 13 residues. J was trimmed by 10 bases and V by 1 base; bases with no gene match: 5. TCRdb analysed the PCR reads with MiXCR anew, one entry per CDR3 protein. The repertoire holds more than 85,000 distinct CDR3 sequences, with 35% to 40% as singletons. The source of this sequence is a human donor in good health. Some libraries in this study had Jurkat cell RNA spiked in. The sample comprised naive CD8+ T cells from blood, with Jurkat cell RNA spiked in. Subset defined: FACS-sorted CD8+CD4-CCR7+CD45RA+ naive T cells. V gene TRBV7-2 combines with J gene TRBJ2-7, with TRBD2 matching 9 bases. In DNA form, the CDR3 reads TGTGCCAGCAGCTTAGTAAGTAGCGGGAGCCAGTACTTC. Protein: CASSLVSSGSQYF.